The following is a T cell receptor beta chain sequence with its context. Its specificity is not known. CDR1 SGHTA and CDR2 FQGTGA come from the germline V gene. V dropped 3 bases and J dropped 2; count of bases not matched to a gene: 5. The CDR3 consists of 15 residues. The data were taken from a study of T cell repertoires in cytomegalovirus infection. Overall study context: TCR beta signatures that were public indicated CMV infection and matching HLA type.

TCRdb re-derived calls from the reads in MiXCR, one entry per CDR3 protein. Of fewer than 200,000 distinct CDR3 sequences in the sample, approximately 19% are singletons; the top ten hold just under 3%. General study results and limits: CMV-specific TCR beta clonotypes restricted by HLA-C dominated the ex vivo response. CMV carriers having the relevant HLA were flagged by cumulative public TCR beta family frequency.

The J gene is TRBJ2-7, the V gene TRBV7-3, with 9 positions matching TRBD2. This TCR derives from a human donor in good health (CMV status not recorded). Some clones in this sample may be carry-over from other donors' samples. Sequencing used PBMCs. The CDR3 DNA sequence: TGTGCCAGCAGCTTTACTAGCGGGTTAACCTACGAGCAGTACTTC. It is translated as CASSFTSGLTYEQYF.